The 26 T cell receptor beta chains below all came from one sample that was sequenced in a study of shared clonotypes between healthy human individuals. Naive CD8 cells lacked CD45RO and underwent positive selection for CCR7, leaving out terminally differentiated effector memory CD45RA+ cells. The repertoire was sequenced with immunoSEQ multiplex PCR; TCRdb's copy has only in-frame clones and lacks some. The sample lists fewer than 800,000 clones, around 90% occurring once. The source material was naive CD8+ T cells sorted from blood. The receptors here all came from a man aged 25-45 years in good health.

Of note for this clone: Distinct nucleotide sequences in the sample also encode this CDR3. In nucleotides, the CDR3 is TGTGCCAGCATTTCCCGGGACAGGGGTTACGAGCAGTACTTC. Its translation is CASISRDRGYEQYF. J is TRBJ2-7 and V is TRBV28, with TRBD1 identical over 10 bases. Germline V gives CDR1 MDHEN, CDR2 SYDVKM. With V trimmed by 7 bases and J by 4 bases, 7 bases remained unmatched. CDR3 length: 14 amino acids. The variable domain in full, completed from reference TRBV28 and TRBJ2-7, reads DVKVTQSSRYLVKRTGEKVFLECVQDMDHENMFWYRQDPGLGLRLIYFSYDVKMKEKGDIPEGYSVSREKKERFSLILESASTNQTSMYLCASISRDRGYEQYFGPGTRLTVT.

V gene TRBV5-1 combines with J gene TRBJ2-3; D is ambiguous. This CDR3 comprises 14 residues. The V gene's germline CDR1 is SGHRS and CDR2 YFSETQ. V was shortened by 5 bases and J by 0 bases, with 10 bases between the two germline ends. The CDR3 spells CASSVETSTDTQYF. The CDR3 DNA is TGCGCCAGCAGTGTAGAAACTAGCACAGATACGCAGTATTTT.

The chain joins TRBV2 to TRBJ2-3; D gene uncertain. Germline loops: CDR1 SNHLY, CDR2 FYNNEI. This CDR3 region has 15 residues. V was trimmed by 3 bases and J by 2 bases, leaving 12 bases between them. CDR3 in amino acids: CASSDSLGFTDTQYF. The CDR3 nucleotides are TGTGCCAGCAGTGATAGTTTGGGGTTCACAGATACGCAGTATTTT.

The gene calls are TRBV27 and TRBJ2-1; D is possibly TRBD2 (6 bases). Germline-derived CDR1 and CDR2 are MNHEY and SMNVEV (reference sequence). Trimming shortened V by 5 bases and J by 9 bases, and 23 bases separated the two germline ends. This CDR3 region has 16 residues. CDR3 coding DNA: TGTGCCAGCAGTCACGTCGGGCCATACCCCGGGGGTGAGCAGTTCTTC. This codes for CASSHVGPYPGGEQFF.

Points on this clone: With a much larger clone just one base away, this may be a read error. Other DNA sequences in this sample translate to the same CDR3. This sequence joins TRBV27 and TRBJ2-3; 12 bases line up with TRBD2. After removal of 4 bases from V and 3 bases from J, the junction contained 2 bases not matched to a gene. The CDR3 runs 15 residues. The germline V gene has CDR1 MNHEY and CDR2 SMNVEV (reference sequence). CDR3 sequence reads: CASSSGTSGTDTQYF. In DNA form, the CDR3 reads TGTGCCAGCAGTTCCGGGACTAGCGGGACAGATACGCAGTATTTT.

The chain's CDR3 is CASSPRVAGPEETQYF. The CDR3 coding sequence is TGTGCCAGCAGCCCCCGCGTGGCGGGGCCGGAAGAGACCCAGTACTTC. The rearrangement joins TRBV7-9 to TRBJ2-5, with D possibly being TRBD2 (6 bases). CDR3 length: 16 residues. CDR1 is SEHNR, CDR2 FQNEAQ, per germline (reference sequence). V lost 5 bases and J lost 3, with 19 bases in between.

This chain links TRBV7-9 with TRBJ2-1; 7 bases are a match to TRBD2. The V gene's germline CDR1 is SEHNR and CDR2 FQNEAQ (reference sequence). With 8 bases clipped from V and 2 bases from J, the junction kept 3 bases outside the gene matches. The CDR3 extends over 13 amino acids. The CDR3 bases are TGTGCCAGCGCCCTAGCGGCCTACAATGAGCAGTTCTTC. Protein sequence: CASALAAYNEQFF.

V gene TRBV27 combines with J gene TRBJ2-5; 8 nucleotides align to TRBD2. From germline, CDR1 is MNHEY and CDR2 SMNVEV (reference sequence). This CDR3 has 16 amino acids. V was pared by 4 bases and J by 4 bases, with 11 bases of the junction left unmatched. The CDR3 DNA is TGTGCCAGCAGTTCCCGACTGGGCGGGAGGAGAGAGACCCAGTACTTC. The encoded protein is CASSSRLGGRRETQYF.

For this clone: The conserved phenylalanine or tryptophan is not found at the CDR3 terminus, so this likely reflects a read error. Because the CDR3's place on the DNA is in doubt, the DNA is left out and the CDR3 is given as listed by TCRdb. The chain recombines TRBV2 with TRBJ1-1; the DNA was not compared with TRBD1, the D call given in the table. Germline V gene lookup returns CDR1 SNHLY and CDR2 FYNNEI. The CDR3 length is 10 residues, termini included. This chain's CDR3 is CASRGPGTEL.

The chain has TRBV15 and TRBJ2-7; D might be TRBD1 (5 bases). CDR3 length: 14 amino acids. Germline lookup yields CDR1 LNHNV and CDR2 YYDKDF (reference sequence). V was cut by 1 base and J by 6 bases, with 13 bases left in between. CDR3 amino acids: CATSRVTAGREQYF. In DNA, the CDR3 is TGTGCCACCAGCAGAGTGACAGCTGGTCGCGAGCAGTACTTC.

V is TRBV19 and J is TRBJ2-7, with 10 positions matching TRBD2. Germline CDR1 reads LNHDA; CDR2 reads SQIVND (reference sequence). After removal of 1 base from V and 5 bases from J, the junction contained 2 bases not matched to a gene. The CDR3 length is 14 residues. CDR3 sequence (DNA): TGTGCCAGTAGTATAGTCGGGACTAGCGACGAGCAGTACTTC. It translates to CASSIVGTSDEQYF.

The chain recombines TRBV5-1 with TRBJ2-1; maybe TRBD2 (5 bases). V gave up 0 bases and J gave up 14 bases, with 9 bases separating them. This CDR3 spans 11 amino acids. The V gene's germline CDR1 is SGHRS and CDR2 YFSETQ. The CDR3 bases are TGCGCCAGCAGCTTGGAAGGGAGTGAGTTCTTC. Translation: CASSLEGSEFF.

The rearrangement joins TRBV6-6 to TRBJ2-1, with 7 bases matching TRBD2. The J segment lost 4 bases and the V segment lost 6 bases, leaving 9 bases of the junction unmatched. The CDR3 has 15 amino acids. The V gene's germline CDR1 is MNHNY and CDR2 SVGAGI (reference sequence). The CDR3 loop reads CASSRGLDQYNEQFF. For the CDR3, the DNA is TGTGCCAGCAGCCGCGGACTAGATCAGTACAATGAGCAGTTCTTC.

The chain couples TRBV29-1 to TRBJ2-2; 10 bases match TRBD2. V was clipped by 2 bases and J by 7 bases; unmatched bases: 10. Per germline, CDR1 SQVTM and CDR2 ANQGSEA. The CDR3 is made up of 16 amino acids. The CDR3 region is CSVEQREGRGVGELFF. The CDR3 DNA is TGCAGCGTTGAACAGCGGGAGGGCCGTGGTGTCGGGGAGCTGTTTTTT.

The chain recombines TRBV7-3 with TRBJ1-1; 9 nucleotides line up with TRBD1. V trimming: 6 bases; J trimming: 8 bases; junction bases outside the gene matches: 10. Per the germline V gene, CDR1 is SGHTA and CDR2 is FQGTGA. CDR3 size: 14 residues. CDR3 sequence: CASSPSGTGSEAFF. The CDR3 DNA reads as TGTGCCAGCAGTCCTTCCGGGACAGGGTCCGAAGCTTTCTTT.

This chain joins TRBV4-2 and TRBJ2-1; D remains unclear. CDR1 LGHNA and CDR2 YNFKEQ come from the germline V gene. This CDR3 is 14 amino acids long. The ends were cut back, 1 base at V and 3 bases at J, with 7 bases in the middle. The CDR3 region has the DNA TGTGCCAGCAGCCAAGGGATATACTACAATGAGCAGTTCTTC. The encoded protein is CASSQGIYYNEQFF.

This clone appeared a single time. V usage is TRBV6-5 and J usage is TRBJ2-3; either TRBD1 or TRBD2 may supply D (6 bases each). The CDR3 is 14 amino acids. V shed 4 bases and J shed 1 base, with 9 bases lying between them. Germline V gene lookup returns CDR1 MNHEY and CDR2 SVGAGI. The CDR3 reads CASSSGAGTDTQYF. In nucleotides, the CDR3 is TGTGCCAGCAGTTCGGGGGCTGGCACAGATACGCAGTATTTT.

The chain has TRBV11-2 and TRBJ2-7; D possibly corresponds to TRBD1 (5 bases). Germline lookup yields CDR1 SGHAT and CDR2 FQNNGV. Between the trimmed V and J ends, which lost 5 bases and 2 bases, there was a span of 16 bases. CDR3 length: 15 residues. The CDR3: CASSSPKDTTYEQYF. The CDR3, as DNA: TGTGCCAGCAGCAGCCCCAAGGACACTACCTACGAGCAGTACTTC.

The CDR3 is CASSLGRELNEKLFF. CDR3 DNA sequence: TGCGCCAGCAGCCTCGGACGGGAACTTAATGAAAAACTGTTTTTT. The gene calls are TRBV5-1 and TRBJ1-4; D ambiguous. Deletions cut 4 bases from V and 4 bases from J, with 14 bases between. The V gene's germline CDR1 is SGHRS and CDR2 YFSETQ. The CDR3 totals 15 residues.

This rearrangement joins TRBV6-1 to TRBJ2-1; D is ambiguous. The CDR3 covers 14 residues. Germline loops: CDR1 MNHNS, CDR2 SASEGT. Trimming pared 1 base from V and 9 bases from J, leaving 13 bases between. Written as DNA, the CDR3 is TGTGCCAGCAGTGAAGTATTGGGCGGTGGTGAGCAGTTCTTC. Translation: CASSEVLGGGEQFF.

The rearrangement uses TRBV28 and TRBJ2-5, with 7 nucleotides matching TRBD1. The trim removed 2 bases at V and 5 bases at J, leaving 5 bases unmatched. The CDR3 covers 14 residues. The germline V gene encodes CDR1 MDHEN and CDR2 SYDVKM. Written as DNA, the CDR3 is TGTGCCAGCAGTTTAAGGGGGCGTTTGGAGACCCAGTACTTC. Translated: CASSLRGRLETQYF.

This clone was found a few times. The chain links TRBV27 to TRBJ2-1, with 9 bases identical to TRBD2. Germline CDR1 and CDR2: MNHEY and SMNVEV (reference sequence). The CDR3 loop spans 17 amino acids. V trimming: 0 bases; J trimming: 7 bases; junction bases outside the gene matches: 10. This chain's CDR3 is CASSLSGPSGIGNEQFF. For the CDR3, the DNA is TGTGCCAGCAGTTTATCCGGTCCTAGCGGGATAGGAAATGAGCAGTTCTTC.

The chain has TRBV10-2 and TRBJ2-7; 8 bases are a match to TRBD1. Unmatched junction bases numbered 7, after V lost 8 bases and J lost 4 bases. This CDR3 is 13 amino acids long. Germline values: CDR1 WSHSY, CDR2 SAAADI. The CDR3 reads CASAGTGAYEQYF. CDR3 nucleotides: TGCGCCAGCGCCGGGACAGGAGCATACGAGCAGTACTTC.

This clone was detected only once. The chain combines TRBV27 with TRBJ2-1, with D possibly being TRBD1 (6 bases). Trimming pared 3 bases from V and 8 bases from J, leaving 11 bases between. The CDR3 covers 13 residues. Germline CDR1 is MNHEY and CDR2 is SMNVEV (reference sequence). CDR3 amino acids: CASSFRDTYEQFF. CDR3 in DNA: TGTGCCAGCAGTTTCCGGGACACCTATGAGCAGTTCTTC.

The chain is built from TRBV7-9 and TRBJ2-7; 9 bases are shared with TRBD1. Germline loops: CDR1 SEHNR, CDR2 FQNEAQ (reference sequence). This CDR3 is built from 16 residues. J gave up 6 bases and V 1 base, and 10 bases lay outside the gene matches. The CDR3, as DNA: TGTGCCAGCAGCTTAGATGCCCCGGGACAGGGTTTCGAGCAGTACTTC. Its protein is CASSLDAPGQGFEQYF.

The gene calls are TRBV6-5 and TRBJ2-1; D possibly corresponds to TRBD1 (5 bases). Germline lookup yields CDR1 MNHEY and CDR2 SVGAGI. V lost 5 bases and J 7 bases, leaving 12 bases between the germline ends. The CDR3 is 13 amino acids. Here the CDR3 reads CASSLHRFNEQFF. CDR3 in DNA: TGTGCCAGCAGTCTTCACAGGTTTAATGAGCAGTTCTTC.